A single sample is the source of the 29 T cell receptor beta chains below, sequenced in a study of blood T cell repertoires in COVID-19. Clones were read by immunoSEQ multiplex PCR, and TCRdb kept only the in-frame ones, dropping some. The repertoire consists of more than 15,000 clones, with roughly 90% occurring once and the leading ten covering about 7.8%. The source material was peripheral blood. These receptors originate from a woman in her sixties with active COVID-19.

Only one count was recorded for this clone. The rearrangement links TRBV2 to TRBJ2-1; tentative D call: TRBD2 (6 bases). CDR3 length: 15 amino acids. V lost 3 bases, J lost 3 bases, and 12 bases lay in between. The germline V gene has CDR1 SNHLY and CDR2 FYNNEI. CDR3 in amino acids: CASSEGDSGYNEQFF. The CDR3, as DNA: TGTGCCAGCAGTGAGGGGGACTCCGGCTACAATGAGCAGTTCTTC.

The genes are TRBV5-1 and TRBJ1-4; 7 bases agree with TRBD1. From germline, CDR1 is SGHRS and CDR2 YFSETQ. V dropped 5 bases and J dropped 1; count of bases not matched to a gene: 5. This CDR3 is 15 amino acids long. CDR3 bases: TGCGCCAGCAGTTCTCGACAGGGAACTAATGAAAAACTGTTTTTT. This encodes CASSSRQGTNEKLFF.

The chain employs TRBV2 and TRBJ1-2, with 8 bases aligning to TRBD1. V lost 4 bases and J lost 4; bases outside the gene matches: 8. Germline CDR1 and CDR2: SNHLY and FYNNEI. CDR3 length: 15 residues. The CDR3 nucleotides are TGTGCCAGCAGTGCCGGGTCAGGGGGCGGCTATGGCTACACCTTC. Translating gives CASSAGSGGGYGYTF.

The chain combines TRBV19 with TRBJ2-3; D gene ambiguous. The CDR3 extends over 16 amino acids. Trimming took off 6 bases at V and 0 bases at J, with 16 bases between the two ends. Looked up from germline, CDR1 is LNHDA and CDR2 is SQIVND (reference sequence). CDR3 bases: TGTGCCAGTAGCTTCGGTTCCCGCCGTAGCACAGATACGCAGTATTTT. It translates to CASSFGSRRSTDTQYF.

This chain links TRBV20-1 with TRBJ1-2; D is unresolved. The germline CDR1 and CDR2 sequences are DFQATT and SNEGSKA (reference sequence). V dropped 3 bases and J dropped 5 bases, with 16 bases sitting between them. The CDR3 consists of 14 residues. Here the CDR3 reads CSASPPKSDYGYTF. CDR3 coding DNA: TGCAGTGCTAGTCCCCCAAAGAGCGATTATGGCTACACCTTC.

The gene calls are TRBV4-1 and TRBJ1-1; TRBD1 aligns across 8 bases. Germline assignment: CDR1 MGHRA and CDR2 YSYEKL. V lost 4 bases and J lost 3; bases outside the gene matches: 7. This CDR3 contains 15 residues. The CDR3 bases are TGCGCCAGCAGCCCTGGAATGACAGGGGACACTGAAGCTTTCTTT. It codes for CASSPGMTGDTEAFF.

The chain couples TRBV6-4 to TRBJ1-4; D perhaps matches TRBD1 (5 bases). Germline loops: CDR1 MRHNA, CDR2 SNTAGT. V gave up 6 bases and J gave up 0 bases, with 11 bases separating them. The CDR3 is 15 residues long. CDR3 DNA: TGTGCCAGCAGACCCACAGGAGCAACTAATGAAAAACTGTTTTTT. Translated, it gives CASRPTGATNEKLFF.

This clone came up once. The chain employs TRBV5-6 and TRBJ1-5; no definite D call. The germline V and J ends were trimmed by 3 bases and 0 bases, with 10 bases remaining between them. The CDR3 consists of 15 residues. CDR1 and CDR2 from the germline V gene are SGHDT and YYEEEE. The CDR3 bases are TGTGCCAGCAGCTCCACAGCATATAGCAATCAGCCCCAGCATTTT. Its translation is CASSSTAYSNQPQHF. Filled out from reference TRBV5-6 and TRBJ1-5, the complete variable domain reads DAGVTQSPTHLIKTRGQQVTLRCSPKSGHDTVSWYQQALGQGPQFIFQYYEEEERQRGNFPDRFSGHQFPNYSSELNVNALLLGDSALYLCASSSTAYSNQPQHFGDGTRLSIL.

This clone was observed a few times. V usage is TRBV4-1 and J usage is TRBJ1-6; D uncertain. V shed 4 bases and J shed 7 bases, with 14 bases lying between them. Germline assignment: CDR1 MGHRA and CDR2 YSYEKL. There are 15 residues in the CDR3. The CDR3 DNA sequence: TGCGCCAGCAGCCGAGGGCTTGATTCCAATTCACCCCTCCACTTT. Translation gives CASSRGLDSNSPLHF.

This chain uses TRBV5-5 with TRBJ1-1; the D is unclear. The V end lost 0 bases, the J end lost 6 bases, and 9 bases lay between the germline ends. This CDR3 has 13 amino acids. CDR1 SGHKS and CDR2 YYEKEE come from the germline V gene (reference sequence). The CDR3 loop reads CASSLAGGPEAFF. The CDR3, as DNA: TGTGCCAGCAGCTTGGCCGGTGGGCCTGAAGCTTTCTTT.

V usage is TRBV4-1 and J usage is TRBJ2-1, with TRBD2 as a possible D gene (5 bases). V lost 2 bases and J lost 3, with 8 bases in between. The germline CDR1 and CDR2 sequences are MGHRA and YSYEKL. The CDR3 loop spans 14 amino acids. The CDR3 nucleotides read TGCGCCAGCAGCCAATCCGGGGTCTACAATGAGCAGTTCTTC. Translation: CASSQSGVYNEQFF.

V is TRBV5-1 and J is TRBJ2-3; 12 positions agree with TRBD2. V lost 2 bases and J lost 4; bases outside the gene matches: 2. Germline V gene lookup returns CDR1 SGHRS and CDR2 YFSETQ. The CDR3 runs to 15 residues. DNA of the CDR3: TGCGCCAGCAGCTTTTCTAGCGGGGGGGCAGATACGCAGTATTTT. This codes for CASSFSSGGADTQYF.

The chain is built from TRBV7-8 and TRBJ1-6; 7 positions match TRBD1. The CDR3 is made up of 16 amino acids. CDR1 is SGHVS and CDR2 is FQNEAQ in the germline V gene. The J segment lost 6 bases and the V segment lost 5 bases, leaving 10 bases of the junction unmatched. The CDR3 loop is CASSPRPGQSNSPLHF. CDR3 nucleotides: TGTGCCAGCAGCCCAAGACCGGGACAGTCTAATTCACCCCTCCACTTT.

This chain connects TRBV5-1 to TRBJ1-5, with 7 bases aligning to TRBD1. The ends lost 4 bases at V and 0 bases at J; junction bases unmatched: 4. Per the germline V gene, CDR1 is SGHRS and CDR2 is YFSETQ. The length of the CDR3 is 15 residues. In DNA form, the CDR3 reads TGCGCCAGCAGCCCTACAGGGGCTAGCAATCAGCCCCAGCATTTT. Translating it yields CASSPTGASNQPQHF.

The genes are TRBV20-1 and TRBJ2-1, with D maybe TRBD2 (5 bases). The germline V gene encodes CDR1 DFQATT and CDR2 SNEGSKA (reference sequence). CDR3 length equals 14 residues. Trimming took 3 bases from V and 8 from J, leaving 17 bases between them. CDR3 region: CSASRGAAADEQFF. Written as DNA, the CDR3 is TGCAGTGCTAGTCGGGGAGCGGCCGCCGATGAGCAGTTCTTC.

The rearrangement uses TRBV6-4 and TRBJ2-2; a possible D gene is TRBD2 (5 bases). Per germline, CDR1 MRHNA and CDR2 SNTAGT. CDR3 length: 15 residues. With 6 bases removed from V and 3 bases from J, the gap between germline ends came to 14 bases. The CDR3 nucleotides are TGTGCCAGCAGCCGGGGAGCCGGGGACACCGGGGAGCTGTTTTTT. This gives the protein CASSRGAGDTGELFF.

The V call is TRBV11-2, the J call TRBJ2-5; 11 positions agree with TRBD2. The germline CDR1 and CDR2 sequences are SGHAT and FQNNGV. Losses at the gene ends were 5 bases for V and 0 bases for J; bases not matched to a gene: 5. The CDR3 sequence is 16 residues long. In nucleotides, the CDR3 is TGTGCCAGCAGCCATGGACTAGCGGGCAACCAAGAGACCCAGTACTTC. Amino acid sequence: CASSHGLAGNQETQYF.

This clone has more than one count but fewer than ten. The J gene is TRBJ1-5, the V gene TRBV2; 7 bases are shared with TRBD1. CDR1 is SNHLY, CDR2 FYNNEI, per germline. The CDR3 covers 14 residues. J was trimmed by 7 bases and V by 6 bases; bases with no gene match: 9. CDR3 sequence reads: CASSLGGPTQPQHF. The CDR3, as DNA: TGTGCCAGCAGCCTAGGGGGCCCGACCCAGCCCCAGCATTTT.

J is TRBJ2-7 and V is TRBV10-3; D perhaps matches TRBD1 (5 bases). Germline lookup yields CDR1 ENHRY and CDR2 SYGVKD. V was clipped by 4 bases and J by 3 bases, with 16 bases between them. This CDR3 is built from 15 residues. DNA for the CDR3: TGTGCCATCAGTGGGGTGACAGTAGGCTTCTACGAGCAGTACTTC. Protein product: CAISGVTVGFYEQYF.

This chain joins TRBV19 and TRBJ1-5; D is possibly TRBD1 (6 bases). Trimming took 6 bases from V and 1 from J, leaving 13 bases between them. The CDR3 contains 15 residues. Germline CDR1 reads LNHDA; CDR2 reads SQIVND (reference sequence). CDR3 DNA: TGTGCCAGTAGAGAAACAGGGTGGAGCAATCAGCCCCAGCATTTT. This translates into CASRETGWSNQPQHF. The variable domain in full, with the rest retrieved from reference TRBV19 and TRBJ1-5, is DGGITQSPKYLFRKEGQNVTLSCEQNLNHDAMYWYRQDPGQGLRLIYYSQIVNDFQKGDIAEGYSVSREKKESFPLTVTSAQKNPTAFYLCASRETGWSNQPQHFGDGTRLSIL.

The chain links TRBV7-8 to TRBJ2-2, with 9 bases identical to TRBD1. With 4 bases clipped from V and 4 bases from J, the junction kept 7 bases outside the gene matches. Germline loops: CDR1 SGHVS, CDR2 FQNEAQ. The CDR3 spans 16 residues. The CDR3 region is CASSSTGTGPTGELFF. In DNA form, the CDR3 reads TGTGCCAGCAGCTCCACCGGGACAGGGCCCACCGGGGAGCTGTTTTTT.

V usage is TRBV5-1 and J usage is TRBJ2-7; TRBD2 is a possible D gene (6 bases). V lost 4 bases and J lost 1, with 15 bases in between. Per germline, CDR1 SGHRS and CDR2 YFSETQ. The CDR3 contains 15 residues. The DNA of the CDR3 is TGCGCCAGCAGCCCGGGAGAGGCCGTGTCCTACGAGCAGTACTTC. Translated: CASSPGEAVSYEQYF.

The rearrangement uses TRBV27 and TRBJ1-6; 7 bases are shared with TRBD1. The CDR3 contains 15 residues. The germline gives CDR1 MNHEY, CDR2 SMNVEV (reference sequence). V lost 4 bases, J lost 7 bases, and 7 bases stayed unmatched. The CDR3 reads CASSYRDSQNSPLHF. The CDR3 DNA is TGTGCCAGCAGTTATAGGGACAGCCAGAATTCACCCCTCCACTTT.

CDR3 coding DNA: TGTGCCAGCAGCTTAGGGGTAACTATTGAGAGTTTCCTTGAAGCTTTCTTT. Protein product: CASSLGVTIESFLEAFF. The gene calls are TRBV7-9 and TRBJ1-1; D gene uncertain. The CDR3 spans 17 residues. Trimming removed 1 base from V and 7 bases from J, with 22 bases in between. Germline CDR1 reads SEHNR; CDR2 reads FQNEAQ (reference sequence). The full variable domain, in which reference TRBV7-9 and TRBJ1-1 provide the parts outside the CDR3, is DTGVSQNPRHKITKRGQNVTFRCDPISEHNRLYWYRQTLGQGPEFLTYFQNEAQLEKSRLLSDRFSAERPKGSFSTLEIQRTEQGDSAMYLCASSLGVTIESFLEAFFGQGTRLTVV.

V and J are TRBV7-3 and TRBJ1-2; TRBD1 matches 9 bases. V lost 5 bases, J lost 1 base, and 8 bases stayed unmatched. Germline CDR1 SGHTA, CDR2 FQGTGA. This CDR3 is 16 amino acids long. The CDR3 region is CASSLSGTGNNYGYTF. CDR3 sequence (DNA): TGTGCCAGCAGCCTGTCCGGGACAGGGAATAACTATGGCTACACCTTC. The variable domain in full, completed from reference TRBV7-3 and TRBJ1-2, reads GAGVSQTPSNKVTEKGKYVELRCDPISGHTALYWYRQSLGQGPEFLIYFQGTGAADDSGLPNDRFFAVRPEGSVSTLKIQRTERGDSAVYLCASSLSGTGNNYGYTFGSGTRLTVV.

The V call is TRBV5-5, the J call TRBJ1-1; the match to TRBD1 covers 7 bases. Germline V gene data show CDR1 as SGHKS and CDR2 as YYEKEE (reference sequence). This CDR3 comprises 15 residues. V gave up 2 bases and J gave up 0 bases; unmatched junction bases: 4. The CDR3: CASSFLQGMNTEAFF. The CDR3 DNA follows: TGTGCCAGCAGCTTTTTACAGGGGATGAACACTGAAGCTTTCTTT.

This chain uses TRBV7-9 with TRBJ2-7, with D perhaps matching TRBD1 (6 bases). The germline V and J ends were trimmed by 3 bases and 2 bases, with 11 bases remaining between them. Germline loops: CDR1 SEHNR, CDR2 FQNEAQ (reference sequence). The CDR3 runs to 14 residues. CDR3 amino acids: CASSFPGEPYEQYF. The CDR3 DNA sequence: TGTGCCAGCAGCTTCCCAGGGGAGCCCTACGAGCAGTACTTC.

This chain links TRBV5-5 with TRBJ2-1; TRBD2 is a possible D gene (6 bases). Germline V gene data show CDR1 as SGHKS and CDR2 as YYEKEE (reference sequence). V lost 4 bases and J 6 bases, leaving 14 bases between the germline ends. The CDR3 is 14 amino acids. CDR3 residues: CASSPGGASNEQFF. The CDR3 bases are TGTGCCAGCAGCCCCGGAGGGGCTTCCAATGAGCAGTTCTTC.

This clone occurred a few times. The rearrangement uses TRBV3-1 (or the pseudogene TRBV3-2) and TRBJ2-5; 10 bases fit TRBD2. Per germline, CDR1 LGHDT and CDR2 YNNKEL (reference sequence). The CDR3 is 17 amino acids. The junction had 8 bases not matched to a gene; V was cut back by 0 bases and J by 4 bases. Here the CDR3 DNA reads TGTGCCAGCAGCCAAGATCTTAAACTAGCGGGGATAGAGACCCAGTACTTC. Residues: CASSQDLKLAGIETQYF.